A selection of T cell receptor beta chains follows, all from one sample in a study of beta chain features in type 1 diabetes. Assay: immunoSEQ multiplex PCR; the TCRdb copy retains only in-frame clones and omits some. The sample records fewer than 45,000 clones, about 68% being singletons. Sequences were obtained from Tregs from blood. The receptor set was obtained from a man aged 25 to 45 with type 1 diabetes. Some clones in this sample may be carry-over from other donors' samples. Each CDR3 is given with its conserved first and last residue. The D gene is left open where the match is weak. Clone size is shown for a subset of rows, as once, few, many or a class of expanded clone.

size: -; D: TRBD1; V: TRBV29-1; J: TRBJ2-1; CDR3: CSVTGQVLQFF; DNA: TGCAGCGTTACGGGACAGGTCCTGCAGTTCTTC
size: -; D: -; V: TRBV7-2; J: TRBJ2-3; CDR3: CASSWGGAHTDTQYF; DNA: TGTGCCAGCAGCTGGGGGGGGGCTCACACAGATACGCAGTATTTT
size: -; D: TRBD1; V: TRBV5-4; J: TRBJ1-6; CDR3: CASTRQGALNSPLHF; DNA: TGTGCCAGCACTAGACAGGGGGCGTTGAATTCACCCCTCCACTTT
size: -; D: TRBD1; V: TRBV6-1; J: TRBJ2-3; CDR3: CASSVGFGTGVTDTQYF; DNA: TGTGCCAGCAGTGTTGGCTTCGGGACAGGGGTCACAGATACGCAGTATTTT
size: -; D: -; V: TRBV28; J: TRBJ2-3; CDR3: CASGEQGLTDTQYF; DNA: TGTGCCAGCGGGGAGCAGGGACTCACAGATACGCAGTATTTT
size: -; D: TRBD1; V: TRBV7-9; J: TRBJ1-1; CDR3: CASSFPGQGNTEAFF; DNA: TGTGCCAGCAGCTTCCCGGGACAGGGGAACACTGAAGCTTTCTTT
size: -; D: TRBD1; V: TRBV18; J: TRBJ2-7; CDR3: CASSPGTGPYEQYF; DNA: TGTGCCAGCTCCCCCGGGACAGGCCCCTACGAGCAGTACTTC
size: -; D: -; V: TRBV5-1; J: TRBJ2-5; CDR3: CASSLPGQETQYF; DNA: TGCGCCAGCAGCTTGCCAGGGCAAGAGACCCAGTACTTC
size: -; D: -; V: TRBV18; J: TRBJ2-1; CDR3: CASSPVPKKTNNEQFF; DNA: TGTGCCAGCTCACCGGTTCCCAAGAAAACAAACAATGAGCAGTTCTTC
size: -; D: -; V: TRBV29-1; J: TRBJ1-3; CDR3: CSVGAVGNTIYF; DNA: TGCAGCGTGGGGGCTGTAGGAAACACCATATATTTT
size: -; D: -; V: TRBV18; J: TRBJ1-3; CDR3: CASSPFGISGNTIYF; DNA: TGTGCCAGCTCACCGTTCGGGATCTCTGGAAACACCATATATTTT
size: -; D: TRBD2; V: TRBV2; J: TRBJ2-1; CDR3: CASGTTREQFF; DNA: TGTGCCAGCGGGACTACTAGGGAGCAGTTCTTC
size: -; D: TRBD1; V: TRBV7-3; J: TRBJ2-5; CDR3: CASSDGQGEVETQYF; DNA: TGTGCCAGCAGCGATGGACAGGGAGAAGTCGAGACCCAGTACTTC
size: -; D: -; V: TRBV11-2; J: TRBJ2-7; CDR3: CASSLTLATTEQYF; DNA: TGTGCCAGCAGCTTAACACTAGCAACCACCGAGCAGTACTTC
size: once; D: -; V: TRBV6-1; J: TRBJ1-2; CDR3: CASSGTWGYDYGYTF; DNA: TGTGCCAGCAGTGGGACTTGGGGATACGACTATGGCTACACCTTC
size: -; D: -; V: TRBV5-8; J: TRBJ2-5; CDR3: CASTTQETQYF; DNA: TGTGCCAGCACCACTCAAGAGACCCAGTACTTC
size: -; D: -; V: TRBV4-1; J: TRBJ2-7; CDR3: CASSRLEGSSYEQYF; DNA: TGCGCCAGCAGCCGCCTGGAGGGGTCGTCCTACGAGCAGTACTTC
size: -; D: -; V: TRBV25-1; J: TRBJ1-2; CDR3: CASSGVVGGYGYTF; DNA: TGTGCCAGCAGTGGAGTGGTCGGGGGATATGGCTACACCTTC
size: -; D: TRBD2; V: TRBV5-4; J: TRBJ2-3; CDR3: CASGLPQGGGDTDTQYF; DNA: TGTGCCAGCGGCCTACCCCAGGGCGGGGGGGACACAGATACGCAGTATTTT
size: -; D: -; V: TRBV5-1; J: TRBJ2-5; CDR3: CASSLVPRETQYF; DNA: TGCGCCAGCAGCTTGGTCCCTAGAGAGACCCAGTACTTC
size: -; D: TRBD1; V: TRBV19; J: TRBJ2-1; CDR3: CASSIWTGSSYNEQFF; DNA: TGTGCCAGTAGTATTTGGACAGGGAGCTCCTACAATGAGCAGTTCTTC
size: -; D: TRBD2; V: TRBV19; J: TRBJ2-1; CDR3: CASSTGGLAGGQFF; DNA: TGTGCCAGTAGTACGGGGGGACTAGCGGGGGGCCAGTTCTTC
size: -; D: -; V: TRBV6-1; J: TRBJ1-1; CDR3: CASSETMNTEAFF; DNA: TGTGCCAGCAGTGAAACAATGAACACTGAAGCTTTCTTT
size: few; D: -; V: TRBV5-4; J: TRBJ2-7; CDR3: CASSFGGQPLSYEQYF; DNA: TGTGCCAGCAGCTTCGGCGGACAGCCTCTCTCCTACGAGCAGTACTTC
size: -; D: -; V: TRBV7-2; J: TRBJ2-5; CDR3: CASSLGPLAAGETQYF; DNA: TGTGCCAGCAGCTTAGGCCCGCTAGCCGCGGGGGAGACCCAGTACTTC
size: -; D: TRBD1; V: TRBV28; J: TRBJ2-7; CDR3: CASSLYSGQGTYEQYF; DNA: TGTGCCAGCAGTTTATATAGCGGACAGGGTACCTACGAGCAGTACTTC
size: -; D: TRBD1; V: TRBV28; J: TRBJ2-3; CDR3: CASSPPTGMLGTQYF; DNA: TGTGCCAGCAGTCCCCCGACAGGGATGCTCGGTACGCAGTATTTT
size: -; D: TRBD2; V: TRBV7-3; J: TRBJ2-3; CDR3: CASSPLAGGTHTQYF; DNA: TGTGCCAGCAGCCCCCTAGCGGGGGGGACCCATACGCAGTATTTT
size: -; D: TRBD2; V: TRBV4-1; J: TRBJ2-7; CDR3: CASSQGGGAPREDEQYF; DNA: TGCGCCAGCAGCCAAGGGGGAGGGGCCCCGCGGGAGGACGAGCAGTACTTC
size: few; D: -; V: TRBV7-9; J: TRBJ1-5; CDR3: CASSLADQPQHF; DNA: TGTGCCAGCAGCTTAGCCGATCAGCCCCAGCATTTT
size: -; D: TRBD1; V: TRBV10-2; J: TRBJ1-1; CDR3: CASSGSGGITEAFF; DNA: TGCGCCAGCAGTGGCTCAGGGGGCATCACTGAAGCTTTCTTT
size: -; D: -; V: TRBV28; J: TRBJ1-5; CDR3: CASSSTRGYSNQPQHF; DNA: TGTGCCAGCAGCTCTACAAGGGGATATAGCAATCAGCCCCAGCATTTT
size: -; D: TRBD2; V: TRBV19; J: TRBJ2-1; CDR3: CATSGWGGYNEQFF; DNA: TGTGCCACCTCTGGGTGGGGGGGGTACAATGAGCAGTTCTTC
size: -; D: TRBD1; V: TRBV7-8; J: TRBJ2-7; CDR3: CASRPRTGTYEQYF; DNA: TGTGCCAGCAGACCTAGGACAGGGACCTACGAGCAGTACTTC
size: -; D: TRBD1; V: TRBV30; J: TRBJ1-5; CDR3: CAWSVQGGYQPQHF; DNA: TGTGCCTGGAGTGTGCAGGGGGGCTATCAGCCCCAGCATTTT
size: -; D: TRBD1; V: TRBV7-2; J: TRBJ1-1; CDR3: CASSLGQGYTLSAEAFF; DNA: TGTGCCAGCAGCCTGGGACAGGGGTACACCTTATCAGCTGAAGCTTTCTTT
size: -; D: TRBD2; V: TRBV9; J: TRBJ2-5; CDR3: CASSGPLAGAAQYF; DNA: TGTGCCAGCAGCGGGCCACTAGCGGGGGCGGCCCAGTACTTC
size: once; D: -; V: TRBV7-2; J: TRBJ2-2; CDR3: CASSFYSELFF; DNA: TGTGCCAGCAGCTTTTATTCGGAGCTGTTTTTT
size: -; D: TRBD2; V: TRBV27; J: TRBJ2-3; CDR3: CASSLSSGGGPDTQYF; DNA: TGTGCCAGCAGTCTCTCTAGCGGGGGTGGTCCGGATACGCAGTATTTT
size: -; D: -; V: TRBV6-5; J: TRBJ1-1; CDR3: CASKGEAEAFF; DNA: TGTGCCAGCAAAGGGGAAGCTGAAGCTTTCTTT
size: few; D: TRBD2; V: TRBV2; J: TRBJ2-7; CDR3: CASRLAGGSSYEQYF; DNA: TGTGCCAGCAGACTAGCGGGGGGAAGCTCCTACGAGCAGTACTTC
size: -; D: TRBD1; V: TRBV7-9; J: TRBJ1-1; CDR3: CASSEWDSRPEAFF; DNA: TGTGCCAGCAGCGAGTGGGACAGCCGACCTGAAGCTTTCTTT